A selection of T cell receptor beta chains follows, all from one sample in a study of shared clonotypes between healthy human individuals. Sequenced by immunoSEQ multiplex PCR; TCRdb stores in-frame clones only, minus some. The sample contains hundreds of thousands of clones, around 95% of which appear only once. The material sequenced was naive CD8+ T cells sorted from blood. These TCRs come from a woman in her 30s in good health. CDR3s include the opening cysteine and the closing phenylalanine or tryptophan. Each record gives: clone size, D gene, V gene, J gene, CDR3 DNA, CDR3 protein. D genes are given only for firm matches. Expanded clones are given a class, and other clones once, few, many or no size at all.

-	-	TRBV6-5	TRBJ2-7	TGTGCCAGCAGTTACAAGGTCGACTCCTACGAGCAGTACTTC	CASSYKVDSYEQYF
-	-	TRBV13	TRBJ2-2	TGTGCCAGCAGCTTAGATGGGGGGGAGCTGTTTTTT	CASSLDGGELFF
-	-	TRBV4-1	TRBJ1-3	TGCGCCAGCAGCCAAGTCCTCCATCCTAGCTCTGGAAACACCATATATTTT	CASSQVLHPSSGNTIYF
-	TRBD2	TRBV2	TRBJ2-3	TGTGCCAGCAGAGGTCCGGGACTAGCGGGAGGGAGGACAGATACGCAGTATTTT	CASRGPGLAGGRTDTQYF
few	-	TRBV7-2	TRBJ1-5	TGTGCCAGCAGCCCAGGGGCAGGGGCGGGCAATCAGCCCCAGCATTTT	CASSPGAGAGNQPQHF
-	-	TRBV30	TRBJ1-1	TGTGCCTCCTCCGCGGGGAACACTGAAGCTTTCTTT	CASSAGNTEAFF
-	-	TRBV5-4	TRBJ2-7	TGTGCCAGCAGCTTGCTACCGACGGACGGCGAGCAGTACTTC	CASSLLPTDGEQYF
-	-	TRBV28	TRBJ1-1	TGTGCCAGCAGTTTCGGGCAGCCGAACACTGAAGCTTTCTTT	CASSFGQPNTEAFF
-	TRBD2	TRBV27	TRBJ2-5	TGTGCCAGCAGTATAACCGGGACTAGCGGGAGCCGGGAGACCCAGTACTTC	CASSITGTSGSRETQYF
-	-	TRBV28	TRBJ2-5	TGTGCCAGCAGTCGTGCCCAAGGGGTGGAGACCCAGTACTTC	CASSRAQGVETQYF
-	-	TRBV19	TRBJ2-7	TGTGCCAGTAGTATGGACACCGCGGGTGAGCAGTACTTC	CASSMDTAGEQYF
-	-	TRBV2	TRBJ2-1	TGTGCCAGCGGCGCGGGACCTCCCTACAATGAGCAGTTCTTC	CASGAGPPYNEQFF
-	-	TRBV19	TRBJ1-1	TGTGCCAGTATCCAATCAGGGAGAGCTTTCTTT	CASIQSGRAFF
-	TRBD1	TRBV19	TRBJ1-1	TGTGCCAGTAGTATAGATAGAAACAGGGGCCTGAACACTGAAGCTTTCTTT	CASSIDRNRGLNTEAFF